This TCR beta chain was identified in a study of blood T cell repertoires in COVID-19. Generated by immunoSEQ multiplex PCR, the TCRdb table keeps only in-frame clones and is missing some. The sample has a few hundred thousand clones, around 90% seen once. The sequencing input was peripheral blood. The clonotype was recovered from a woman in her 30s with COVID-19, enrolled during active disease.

For the CDR3, the DNA is TGTGCCAGCAGCGAGGGACAGTCCTTAGCCAACGTCCTGACTTTC. It yields the protein CASSEGQSLANVLTF. The rearrangement joins TRBV13 to TRBJ2-6, with 7 bases identical to TRBD1. J lost 7 bases, V lost 5 bases, and 8 bases had no gene match. The CDR3 has 15 residues. Looked up from germline, CDR1 is PRHDT and CDR2 is FYEKMQ (reference sequence). Using reference TRBV13 and TRBJ2-6 for the parts outside the CDR3, the full variable domain is AAGVIQSPRHLIKEKRETATLKCYPIPRHDTVYWYQQGPGQDPQFLISFYEKMQSDKGSIPDRFSAQQFSDYHSELNMSSLELGDSALYFCASSEGQSLANVLTFGAGSRLTVL.